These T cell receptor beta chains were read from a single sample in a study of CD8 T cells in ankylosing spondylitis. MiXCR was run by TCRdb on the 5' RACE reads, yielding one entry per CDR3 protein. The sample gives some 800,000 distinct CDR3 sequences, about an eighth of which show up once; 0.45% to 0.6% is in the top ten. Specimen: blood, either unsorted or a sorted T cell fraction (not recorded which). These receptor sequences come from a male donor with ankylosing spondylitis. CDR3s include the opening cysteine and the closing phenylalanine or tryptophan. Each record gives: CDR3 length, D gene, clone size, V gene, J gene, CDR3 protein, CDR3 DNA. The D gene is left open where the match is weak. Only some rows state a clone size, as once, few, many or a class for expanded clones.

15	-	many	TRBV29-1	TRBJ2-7	CSVGNIGGGIDEQYF	TGCAGCGTGGGTAATATCGGAGGGGGAATCGACGAGCAGTACTTC
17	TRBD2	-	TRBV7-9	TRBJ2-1	CASSLGTSGGWRDEQFF	TGTGCCAGCAGCCTGGGGACTAGCGGGGGTTGGCGGGATGAGCAGTTCTTC
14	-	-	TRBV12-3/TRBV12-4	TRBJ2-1	CASSLIGVHNEQFF	TGTGCCAGCAGTTTAATCGGGGTACACAATGAGCAGTTCTTC
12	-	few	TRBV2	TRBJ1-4	CASRTDGEKLFF	TGTGCCAGCCGGACAGATGGCGAAAAACTGTTTTTT
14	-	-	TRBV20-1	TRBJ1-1	CSATPGGRNTEAFF	TGCAGTGCTACGCCCGGGGGCAGGAACACTGAAGCTTTCTTT
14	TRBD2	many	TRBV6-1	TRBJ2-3	CASMGFVTSGTQYF	TGTGCCAGCATGGGGTTCGTGACTAGCGGTACGCAGTATTTT
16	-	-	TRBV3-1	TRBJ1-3	CASSQNRVSSGNTIYF	TGTGCCAGCAGCCAAAATCGGGTGAGCTCTGGAAACACCATATATTTT
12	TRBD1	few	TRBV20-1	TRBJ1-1	CSARRTGTEAFF	TGCAGTGCTAGACGGACAGGCACTGAAGCTTTCTTT
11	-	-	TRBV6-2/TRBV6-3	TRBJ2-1	CASSYGVVSFF	TGTGCCAGCAGTTACGGTGTAGTGTCGTTCTTC
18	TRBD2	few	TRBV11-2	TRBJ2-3	CASSLDGSWGGGTDTQYF	TGTGCCAGCAGCTTAGATGGTAGTTGGGGAGGGGGCACAGATACGCAGTATTTT
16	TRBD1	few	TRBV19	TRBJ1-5	CASSRDRGRIYQPQHF	TGTGCCAGTAGTCGGGACAGGGGGCGGATTTATCAGCCCCAGCATTTT
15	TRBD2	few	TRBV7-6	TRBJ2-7	CASSLAREGPYEQYF	TGTGCCAGCAGCTTAGCGCGGGAGGGACCCTACGAGCAGTACTTC
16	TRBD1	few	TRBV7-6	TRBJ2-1	CASSSPGWDRGHEQFF	TGTGCCAGCAGCTCCCCAGGTTGGGACAGGGGGCATGAGCAGTTCTTC
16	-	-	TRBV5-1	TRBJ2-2	CASSPRGDTHPGELFF	TGCGCCAGCAGCCCCAGGGGGGATACACACCCCGGGGAGCTGTTTTTT
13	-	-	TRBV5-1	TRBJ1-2	CASSFSPRPAYTF	TGCGCCAGCAGCTTCAGTCCTAGACCCGCGTACACCTTC
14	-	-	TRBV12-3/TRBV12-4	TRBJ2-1	CASRSVAAYNEQFF	TGTGCCAGCAGGTCGGTTGCCGCCTACAATGAGCAGTTCTTC
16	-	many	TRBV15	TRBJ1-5	CATSRDRPNSNQPQHF	TGTGCCACCAGCAGAGACAGGCCTAATAGCAATCAGCCCCAGCATTTT
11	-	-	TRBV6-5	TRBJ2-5	CASTHAETQYF	TGTGCCAGCACCCACGCGGAGACCCAGTACTTC
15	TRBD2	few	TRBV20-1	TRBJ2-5	CSAPNLAGGQETQYF	TGCAGTGCCCCTAACCTAGCGGGAGGTCAAGAGACCCAGTACTTC
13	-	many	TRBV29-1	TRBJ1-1	CSVEELANTEAFF	TGCAGCGTTGAGGAGCTAGCGAACACTGAAGCTTTCTTT
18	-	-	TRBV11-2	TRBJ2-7	CASSLVSPWRGPPYEQYF	TGTGCCAGCAGCTTAGTATCCCCCTGGCGGGGGCCGCCCTACGAGCAGTACTTC
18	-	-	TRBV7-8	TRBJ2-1	CASSLAPGVLSSYNEQFF	TGTGCCAGCAGCTTAGCCCCAGGGGTCCTCAGCTCCTACAATGAGCAGTTCTTC
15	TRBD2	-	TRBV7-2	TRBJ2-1	CASSRLAVPYNEQFF	TGTGCCAGCAGCAGGCTAGCGGTCCCGTACAATGAGCAGTTCTTC
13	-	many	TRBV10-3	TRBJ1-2	CAISATIGDGYTF	TGTGCCATCAGTGCCACGATTGGGGACGGCTACACCTTC
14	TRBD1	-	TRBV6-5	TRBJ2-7	CASSYDRATYEQYF	TGTGCCAGCAGTTACGACAGGGCGACCTACGAGCAGTACTTC
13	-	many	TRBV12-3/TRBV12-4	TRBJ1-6	CASSLIRNSPLHF	TGTGCCAGCAGTTTAATCCGGAATTCACCCCTCCACTTT
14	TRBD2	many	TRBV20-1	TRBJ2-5	CSASPSGGQETQYF	TGCAGTGCTAGTCCCAGCGGGGGCCAAGAGACCCAGTACTTC
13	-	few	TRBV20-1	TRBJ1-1	CSARGSIDTEAFF	TGCAGTGCTAGAGGAAGTATTGACACTGAAGCTTTCTTT
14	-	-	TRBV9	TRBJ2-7	CASSPERSSYEQYF	TGTGCCAGCAGCCCGGAGCGGAGCTCCTACGAGCAGTACTTC
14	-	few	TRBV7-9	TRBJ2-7	CASSALGKTYEQYF	TGTGCCAGCAGCGCACTAGGAAAAACCTACGAGCAGTACTTC
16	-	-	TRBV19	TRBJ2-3	CASSISGLMFEDTQYF	TGTGCCAGTAGTATCTCTGGACTAATGTTTGAAGATACGCAGTATTTT
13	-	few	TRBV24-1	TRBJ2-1	CATSDFETDEQFF	TGTGCCACCAGTGATTTTGAGACGGATGAGCAGTTCTTC
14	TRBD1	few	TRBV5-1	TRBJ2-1	CASSLRGRYNEQFF	TGCGCCAGCAGCTTGAGGGGGCGGTACAATGAGCAGTTCTTC
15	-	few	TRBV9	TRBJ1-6	CASSATGSYNSPLHF	TGTGCCAGCAGCGCTACAGGGTCGTATAATTCACCCCTCCACTTT
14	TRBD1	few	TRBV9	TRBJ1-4	CASSRDRGEEKLFF	TGTGCCAGCAGCCGGGACAGGGGTGAGGAAAAACTGTTTTTT
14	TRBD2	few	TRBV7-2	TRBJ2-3	CASSSLADTDTQYF	TGTGCCAGCAGCTCACTAGCGGACACAGATACGCAGTATTTT
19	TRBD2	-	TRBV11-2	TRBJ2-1	CASSLRGLADHPRKNEQFF	TGTGCCAGCAGCTTAAGGGGACTAGCGGATCACCCGAGGAAGAATGAGCAGTTCTTC
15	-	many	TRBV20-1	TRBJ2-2	CSARGVGTAAGELFF	TGCAGTGCTAGAGGGGTTGGGACGGCGGCCGGGGAGCTGTTTTTT
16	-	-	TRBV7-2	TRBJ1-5	CASSPDGARPLEPQHF	TGTGCCAGCAGCCCCGACGGGGCCCGTCCATTGGAGCCCCAGCATTTT
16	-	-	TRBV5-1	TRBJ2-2	CASRKAGRSNTGELFF	TGCGCCAGCAGAAAAGCGGGCAGGTCTAACACCGGGGAGCTGTTTTTT
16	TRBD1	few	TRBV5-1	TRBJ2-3	CASSLGGGEFQDTQYF	TGCGCCAGCAGCTTGGGAGGGGGCGAGTTTCAAGATACGCAGTATTTT
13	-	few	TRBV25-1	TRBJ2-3	CASGKTGTDTQYF	TGTGCCAGCGGAAAGACAGGCACAGATACGCAGTATTTT
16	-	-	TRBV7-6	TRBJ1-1	CASSPSDEGMNTEAFF	TGTGCCAGCAGCCCTTCGGACGAGGGCATGAACACTGAAGCTTTCTTT
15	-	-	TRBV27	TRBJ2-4	CASSQWGAGVNIQYF	TGTGCCAGCAGTCAATGGGGGGCCGGGGTGAACATTCAGTACTTC
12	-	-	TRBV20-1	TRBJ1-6	CSVQGYNSPLHF	TGCAGTGTCCAGGGGTATAATTCACCCCTCCACTTT
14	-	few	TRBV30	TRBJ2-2	CAWMKGLWAGELFF	TGTGCCTGGATGAAGGGACTGTGGGCGGGGGAGCTGTTTTTT
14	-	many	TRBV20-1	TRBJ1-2	CSARRVNPSYGYTF	TGCAGTGCTAGAAGGGTCAATCCCAGCTATGGCTACACCTTC
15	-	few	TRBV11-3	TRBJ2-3	CASSQGAGATDTQYF	TGTGCCAGCAGCCAAGGGGCAGGGGCAACAGATACGCAGTATTTT
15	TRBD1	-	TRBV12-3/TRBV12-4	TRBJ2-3	CASSSGTGVTDTQYF	TGTGCCAGCAGTTCCGGGACAGGGGTCACAGATACGCAGTATTTT
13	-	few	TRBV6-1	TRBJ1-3	CATRQSSGNTIYF	TGTGCCACCCGACAGTCCTCTGGAAACACCATATATTTT